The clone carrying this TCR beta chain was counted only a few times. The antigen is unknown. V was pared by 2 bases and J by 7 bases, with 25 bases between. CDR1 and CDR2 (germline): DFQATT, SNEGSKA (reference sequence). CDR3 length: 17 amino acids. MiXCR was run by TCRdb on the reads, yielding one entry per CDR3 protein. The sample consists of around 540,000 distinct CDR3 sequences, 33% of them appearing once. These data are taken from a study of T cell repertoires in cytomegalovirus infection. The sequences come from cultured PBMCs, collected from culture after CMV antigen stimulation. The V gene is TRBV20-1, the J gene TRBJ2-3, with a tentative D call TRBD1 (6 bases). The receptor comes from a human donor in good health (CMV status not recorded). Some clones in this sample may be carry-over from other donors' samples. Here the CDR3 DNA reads TGCAGTGCTAGACGACTGCGACAGGACGCGGCGTACTATACGCAGTATTTT. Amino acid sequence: CSARRLRQDAAYYTQYF.